This passage covers 19 T cell receptor beta chains from one sample sequenced in a study of regulatory T cells in long-lasting Graves disease. Construction of the TCR beta libraries employed iRepertoire HTBI primers in conjunction with Arm-PCR of CDR3 regions. TCRdb fed the multiplex PCR reads into MiXCR, producing one record per CDR3 protein. This table has 300,000 to 400,000 distinct CDR3 sequences, around 15% appearing once. Time point denoted: newly diagnosed GD, antithyroid drugs for less than 3 months. RNA from PBMCs was the source of the TCR library. This material consisted of peripheral blood mononuclear cells (PBMCs), taken at new diagnosis, from a patient treated with antithyroid drugs. The receptors were sampled from a female donor with Graves disease.

The chain recombines TRBV6-2 or TRBV6-3 with TRBJ1-2, with D uncertain. Germline CDR1 MNHEY, CDR2 SVGEGT. Deletions cut 8 bases from V and 3 bases from J, with 13 bases between. This CDR3 has 13 residues. The CDR3 DNA reads TGTGCCAGCCGGTCGAGCTCGGACTATGGCTACACCTTC. Protein: CASRSSSDYGYTF.

Ten or more counts support this clonotype. V and J are TRBV9 and TRBJ1-1, with 8 nucleotides matching TRBD1. The V gene end was trimmed by 2 bases and the J gene end by 4 bases; junction bases not matched to a gene: 4. This CDR3 contains 14 residues. The germline V gene encodes CDR1 SGDLS and CDR2 YYNGEE. The CDR3 DNA reads TGTGCCAGCAGCGTGCGGACAGGGTCCACTGAAGCTTTCTTT. This translates into CASSVRTGSTEAFF.

This clonotype was detected many times. The chain employs TRBV20-1 and TRBJ1-2, with TRBD1 as a possible D gene (5 bases). V was clipped by 6 bases and J by 0 bases, with 11 bases between them. CDR1 is DFQATT, CDR2 SNEGSKA, per germline (reference sequence). The CDR3 extends over 13 amino acids. Here the CDR3 DNA reads TGCAGTGCCGAGGGGCGTGCTAACTATGGCTACACCTTC. Protein sequence: CSAEGRANYGYTF.

At least ten counts were recorded for this clonotype. This rearrangement joins TRBV20-1 to TRBJ2-1; D possibly corresponds to TRBD2 (5 bases). Germline CDR1 is DFQATT and CDR2 is SNEGSKA (reference sequence). The CDR3 loop spans 16 amino acids. V was pared by 0 bases and J by 6 bases, with 18 bases between. CDR3 coding DNA: TGCAGTGCTAGAGATCTAGGTAGCGAGGTCGGCAATGAGCAGTTCTTC. It specifies CSARDLGSEVGNEQFF.

J is TRBJ1-1 and V is TRBV9, with 8 positions matching TRBD1. CDR3 length: 13 residues. Losses at the gene ends were 4 bases for V and 3 bases for J; bases not matched to a gene: 2. Germline CDR1 and CDR2: SGDLS and YYNGEE. This CDR3 reads CASSQGADTEAFF. As DNA, the CDR3 is TGTGCCAGCAGCCAGGGGGCAGACACTGAAGCTTTCTTT. Looking up the rest from reference TRBV9 and TRBJ1-1 gives the full variable domain: DSGVTQTPKHLITATGQRVTLRCSPRSGDLSVYWYQQSLDQGLQFLIQYYNGEERAKGNILERFSAQQFPDLHSELNLSSLELGDSALYFCASSQGADTEAFFGQGTRLTVV.

This clonotype was detected many times. The genes are TRBV12-3 or TRBV12-4 and TRBJ1-4, with TRBD1 matching over 8 bases. V was clipped by 4 bases and J by 6 bases; unmatched bases: 4. The CDR3 is 14 amino acids. The CDR3 loop reads CASSSTGDYEKLFF. The CDR3 DNA is TGTGCCAGCAGTTCGACAGGGGATTATGAAAAACTGTTTTTT.

This clonotype was seen many times. The V call is TRBV6-2 or TRBV6-3, the J call TRBJ2-7; D is undetermined. This CDR3 comprises 10 residues. Germline lookup yields CDR1 MNHEY and CDR2 SVGEGT. Trimming pared 5 bases from V and 5 bases from J, leaving 4 bases between. The CDR3 protein is CASSDNEQYF. The CDR3 DNA reads TGTGCCAGCAGTGACAACGAGCAGTACTTC.

This clonotype was counted ten times or more. The chain has TRBV27 and TRBJ1-2; 7 bases line up with TRBD1. Germline loops: CDR1 MNHEY, CDR2 SMNVEV (reference sequence). This CDR3 region has 16 residues. Trimming at V came to 5 bases and at J to 2 bases, leaving 11 bases not matched to a gene. The CDR3 DNA follows: TGTGCCAGCAGTCCCCGCAGACAGGGCTTAAACTATGGCTACACCTTC. Its protein is CASSPRRQGLNYGYTF.

This clonotype was seen repeatedly, ten times or more. The rearrangement uses TRBV29-1 and TRBJ1-1; possible D gene TRBD1, 5 bases. Trimming shortened V by 3 bases and J by 7 bases, and 15 bases separated the two germline ends. The CDR3 has 13 residues. The germline gives CDR1 SQVTM, CDR2 ANQGSEA. The DNA of the CDR3 is TGCAGCGTTGAGCCCGGGGCAGCGAGTGAAGCTTTCTTT. It encodes CSVEPGAASEAFF.

In its sample, this clonotype was seen many times. The rearrangement links TRBV28 to TRBJ2-5, with D possibly matching TRBD2 (6 bases). Germline CDR1 and CDR2: MDHEN and SYDVKM. The V end lost 4 bases, the J end lost 0 bases, and 15 bases lay between the germline ends. There are 16 residues in the CDR3. CDR3 in DNA: TGTGCCAGCAGTTCCCGCCTGCCGGGGGACCAAGAGACCCAGTACTTC. Translation: CASSSRLPGDQETQYF.

This clonotype was picked up many times. V gene TRBV5-1 combines with J gene TRBJ2-5; unclear D gene. The V gene's germline CDR1 is SGHRS and CDR2 YFSETQ. V was cut by 0 bases and J by 2 bases, with 11 bases left in between. The CDR3 covers 15 residues. The CDR3 region has the DNA TGCGCCAGCAGCTTGGATTCAGGCAGGCAAGAGACCCAGTACTTC. It encodes CASSLDSGRQETQYF.

This clonotype occurred a few times. With a much larger clone just one base away, this may be a read error. In nucleotides, the CDR3 is TGTGTCAGCAGCTGGAGGGATACGCAGTATTTT. This encodes CVSSWRDTQYF. The chain recombines TRBV5-4 with TRBJ2-3, with D possibly TRBD2 on 5 matching bases. The CDR3 runs 11 residues. CDR1 is SGHNT, CDR2 YYREEE, per germline (reference sequence).

V and J are TRBV5-6 and TRBJ1-2; the D gene is possibly TRBD1 (6 bases). Looked up from germline, CDR1 is SGHDT and CDR2 is YYEEEE. The CDR3 sequence is 14 residues long. Between the trimmed V and J ends, which lost 2 bases and 7 bases, there was a span of 15 bases. CDR3 coding DNA: TGTGCCAGCAGCTTCGGGGACATTTTCGGTGGCTACACCTTC. Protein product: CASSFGDIFGGYTF.

Concerning this clonotype: A read error likely explains this, since a far larger clone differs by one base. The rearrangement uses TRBV10-3 and TRBJ2-1; 14 bases match TRBD2. Germline V lookup: CDR1 ENHRY, CDR2 SYGVKD. This CDR3 spans 16 amino acids. J gave up 7 bases and V 7 bases, and 9 bases lay outside the gene matches. CDR3 region: CAITGLAGDGENEQFF. The DNA of the CDR3 is TGTGCCATCACGGGACTAGCGGGAGACGGGGAGAATGAGCAGTTCTTC.

In its sample, this clonotype was seen many times. The J gene is TRBJ2-7, the V gene TRBV7-9; D not resolved. The ends were cut back, 1 base at V and 6 bases at J, with 13 bases in the middle. Germline V gene data show CDR1 as SEHNR and CDR2 as FQNEAQ (reference sequence). This CDR3 is built from 14 residues. The CDR3 loop reads CASSLGGLTLEQYF. The DNA for the CDR3 is TGTGCCAGCAGCTTAGGCGGCCTAACTCTCGAGCAGTACTTC.

This clonotype was observed many times. The V call is TRBV13, the J call TRBJ2-5; 16 nucleotides match TRBD2. The CDR3 has 18 residues. Germline V CDR1 and CDR2: PRHDT, FYEKMQ (reference sequence). V shed 5 bases, J shed 5 bases, and the junction held 11 bases outside the gene matches. DNA of the CDR3: TGTGCCAGCAGCCCCCCGGGACTAGCGGGAGGGGTGGCGGAGACCCAGTACTTC. It encodes CASSPPGLAGGVAETQYF.

This clonotype was seen a few times. The chain is built from TRBV27 and TRBJ2-7; 10 bases align to TRBD2. CDR3 length: 18 residues. The V segment lost 4 bases and the J segment 1 base; nucleotides outside the gene matches: 13. The germline V gene has CDR1 MNHEY and CDR2 SMNVEV (reference sequence). CDR3 bases: TGTGCCAGCAGTTCCACAAAGCGAGGACTAGCGGCATCCTACGAGCAGTACTTC. Protein sequence: CASSSTKRGLAASYEQYF.

V usage is TRBV28 and J usage is TRBJ2-5; TRBD2 is a possible D gene (6 bases). The germline gives CDR1 MDHEN, CDR2 SYDVKM. This CDR3 has 14 residues. Trimming pared 5 bases from V and 5 bases from J, leaving 15 bases between. The chain's CDR3 is CASSLGGLQETQYF. The CDR3 DNA reads as TGTGCCAGCAGTCTGGGGGGACTCCAGGAGACCCAGTACTTC. Full variable domain (missing parts from reference TRBV28 and TRBJ2-5): DVKVTQSSRYLVKRTGEKVFLECVQDMDHENMFWYRQDPGLGLRLIYFSYDVKMKEKGDIPEGYSVSREKKERFSLILESASTNQTSMYLCASSLGGLQETQYFGPGTRLLVL.

A word on this clonotype: A much larger clone is a single base away; this may be a read error. No conserved phenylalanine or tryptophan ends this CDR3, so it is likely a read error. The genes are TRBV3-1 and TRBJ1-6, with a weak D call TRBD1 (5 bases). Trimming cost V 1 base and J 8 bases, with 12 bases left between them. The CDR3 has 15 residues. The V gene's germline CDR1 is LGHDT and CDR2 YNNKEL (reference sequence). This CDR3 reads CASSQGSPGDSPLHS. CDR3 coding DNA: TGTGCCAGCAGCCAAGGTTCTCCGGGGGATTCACCCCTCCACTCT.